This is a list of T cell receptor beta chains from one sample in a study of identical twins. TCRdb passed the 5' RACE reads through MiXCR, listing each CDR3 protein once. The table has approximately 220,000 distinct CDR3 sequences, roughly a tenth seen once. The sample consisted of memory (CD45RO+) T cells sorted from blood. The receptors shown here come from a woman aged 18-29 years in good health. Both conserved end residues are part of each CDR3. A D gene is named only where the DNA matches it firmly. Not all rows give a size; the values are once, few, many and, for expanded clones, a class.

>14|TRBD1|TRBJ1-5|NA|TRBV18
TGTGCCAGTGCCCCGGGACAGAACAATCAGCCCCAGCATTTT
CASAPGQNNQPQHF
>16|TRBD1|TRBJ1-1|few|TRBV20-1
TGCAGTGCTAGAGTCTCGGGACAGGGGGCGAAGGGTGAAGCTTTCTTT
CSARVSGQGAKGEAFF
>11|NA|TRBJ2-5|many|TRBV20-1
TGCAGTGCTGGACGGGAAGAGACCCAGTACTTC
CSAGREETQYF
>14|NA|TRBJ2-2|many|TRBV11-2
TGTGCCAGCAGACCCTACAGGGAGACCGGGGAGCTGTTTTTT
CASRPYRETGELFF
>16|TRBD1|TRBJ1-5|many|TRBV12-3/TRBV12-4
TGTGCCAGCAGTTTAGGAGGGGGCAAGGTCAATCAGCCCCAGCATTTT
CASSLGGGKVNQPQHF
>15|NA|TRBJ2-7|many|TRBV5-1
TGCGCCAGCAGCCGATCCCAGGGGCAGGGCTACGAGCAGTACTTC
CASSRSQGQGYEQYF
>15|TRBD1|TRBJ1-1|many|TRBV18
TGTGCCAGCTCACTGTCGACAGGGTGGAACACTGAAGCTTTCTTT
CASSLSTGWNTEAFF
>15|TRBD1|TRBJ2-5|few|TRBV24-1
TGTGCCACCAGTGATGCCCGACAGGGAACGGAGACCCAGTACTTC
CATSDARQGTETQYF
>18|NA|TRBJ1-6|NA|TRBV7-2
TGTGCCAGCAGCTTAGCAAAAGGGTTCGGGCAGGGGAATTCACCCCTCCACTTT
CASSLAKGFGQGNSPLHF
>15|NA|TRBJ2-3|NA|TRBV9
TGTGCCAGCACCCAGGAGGGGGCCCCAAAGGGTACGCAGTATTTT
CASTQEGAPKGTQYF
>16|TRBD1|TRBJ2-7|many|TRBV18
TGTGCCAGCTCTCCAACGAGGGACAGGGGGATCTACGAGCAGTACTTC
CASSPTRDRGIYEQYF
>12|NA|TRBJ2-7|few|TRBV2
TGTGCCATCCCGTGGGGAATCGACGAGCAGTACTTC
CAIPWGIDEQYF
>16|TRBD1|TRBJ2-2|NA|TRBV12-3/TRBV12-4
TGTGCCAGCAGCCCCCGAGGGACAGGGAACACCGGGGAGCTGTTTTTT
CASSPRGTGNTGELFF
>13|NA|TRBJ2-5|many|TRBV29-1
TGCAGCGTTCAGCCAACAGCCCAAGAGACCCAGTACTTC
CSVQPTAQETQYF
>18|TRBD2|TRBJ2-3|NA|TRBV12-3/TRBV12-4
TGTGCCAGCAGTTTCAGACTAGCGGGAGGATCGGGCACAGATACGCAGTATTTT
CASSFRLAGGSGTDTQYF
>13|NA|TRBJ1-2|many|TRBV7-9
TGTGCCAGCAGGGCGGAGGGGAACTATGGCTACACCTTC
CASRAEGNYGYTF
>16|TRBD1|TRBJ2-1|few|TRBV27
TGTGCCAGCAGGCTGGGGGTCAGGGGGCCCTACAATGAGCAGTTCTTC
CASRLGVRGPYNEQFF
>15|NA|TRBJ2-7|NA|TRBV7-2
TGTGCCAGCAGCCGGCCGGGCGATCATTCCTACGAGCAGTACTTC
CASSRPGDHSYEQYF
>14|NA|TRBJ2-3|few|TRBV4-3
TGCGCCAGCAGCCAAGATATTAGGGGAGATACGCAGTATTTT
CASSQDIRGDTQYF
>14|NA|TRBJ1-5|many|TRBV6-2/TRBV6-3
TGTGCCAGCAAAACCACGGCCCAATATCAGCCCCAGCATTTT
CASKTTAQYQPQHF
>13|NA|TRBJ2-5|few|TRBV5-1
TGCGCCAGCAGCTTGGAACAGGGAGAGACCCAGTACTTC
CASSLEQGETQYF
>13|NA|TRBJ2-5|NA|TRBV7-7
TGTGCCAGCAGCCCAGGAGCCGGGGGGACCCAGTACTTC
CASSPGAGGTQYF
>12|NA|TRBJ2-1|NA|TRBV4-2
TGTGCCAGCAGCCAAGAGCGCGGGGAACGTGTCTTC
CASSQERGERVF
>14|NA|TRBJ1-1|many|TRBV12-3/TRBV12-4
TGTGCCAGCAGTTTAGGGAACTATCTTCCTGAAGCTTTCTTT
CASSLGNYLPEAFF
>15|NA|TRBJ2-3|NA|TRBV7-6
TGTGCCAGCAGCGGAGGGGGACAATTGGGAGATACGCAGTATTTT
CASSGGGQLGDTQYF
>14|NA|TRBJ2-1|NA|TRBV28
TGTGCCAGCAGTGCAACCCCGGACTACAATGAGCAGTTCTTC
CASSATPDYNEQFF
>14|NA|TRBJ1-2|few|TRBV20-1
TGCAGTGCTCCCGACTGGGGCAGACTTTATGGCTACACCTTC
CSAPDWGRLYGYTF
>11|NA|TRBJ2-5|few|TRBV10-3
TGTGCCATCAGTGACTTTGAGACCCAGTACTTC
CAISDFETQYF
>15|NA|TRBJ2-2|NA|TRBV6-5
TGTGCCAGCAGTTCCCCGGGATCAGGGACCGGGGAGCTGTTTTTT
CASSSPGSGTGELFF
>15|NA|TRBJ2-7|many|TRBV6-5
TGTGCCAGCAGTTACTCGAGGGGGGGGGCCTACGAGCAGTACTTC
CASSYSRGGAYEQYF
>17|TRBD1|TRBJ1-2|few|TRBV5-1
TGCGCCAGCAGCACCACCGGGACAGGCAGTTCTAACTATGGCTACACCTTC
CASSTTGTGSSNYGYTF
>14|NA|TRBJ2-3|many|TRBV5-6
TGTGCCAGCAGCGGGGACCGGGAAACGAATACGCAGTATTTT
CASSGDRETNTQYF
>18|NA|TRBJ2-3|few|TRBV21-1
TGTGCCAGCAGCAAAGACAGGGGGTGCGGTATGGGGACAGATACGCAGTATTTT
CASSKDRGCGMGTDTQYF
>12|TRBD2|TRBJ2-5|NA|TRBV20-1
TGCAGCGTAGCGGGAGAGGTTAAGACCCAGTACTTC
CSVAGEVKTQYF
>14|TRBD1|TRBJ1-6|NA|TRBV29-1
TGCAGCGTGAGGGAGGACAGGATTAATTCACCCCTCCACTTT
CSVREDRINSPLHF
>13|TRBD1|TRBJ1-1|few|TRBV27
TGTGCCAGCAGAGACAGGGGTAGTACTGAAGCTTTCTTT
CASRDRGSTEAFF
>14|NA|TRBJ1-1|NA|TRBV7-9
TGTGCCAGCAGCTTCCCACGGATGAACACTGAAGCTTTCTTT
CASSFPRMNTEAFF
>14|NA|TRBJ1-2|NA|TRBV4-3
TGCGCCAGCAGCCAAGGAAAAGGGTACTATGGCTACACCTTC
CASSQGKGYYGYTF
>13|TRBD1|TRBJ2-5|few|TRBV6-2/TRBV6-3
TGTGCCAGCAGTCGGGACAGGAGAGAGACCCAGTACTTC
CASSRDRRETQYF
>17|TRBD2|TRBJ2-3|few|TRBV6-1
TGTGCCAGCAGTGGTCCGGAAGCGGGAGGGCCCGCAGATACGCAGTATTTT
CASSGPEAGGPADTQYF
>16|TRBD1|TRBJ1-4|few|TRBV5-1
TGCGCCAGCAGCTTCGCTGGCGGGACAGGGGATGAAAAACTGTTTTTT
CASSFAGGTGDEKLFF
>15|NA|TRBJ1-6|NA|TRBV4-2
TGTGCCAGCAGCCAAGAGCCGGAGGGGGGATCACCCCTCCACTTT
CASSQEPEGGSPLHF
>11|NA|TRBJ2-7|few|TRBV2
TGTGCCAGCATCCAATCCGTAGGGCAGTACTTC
CASIQSVGQYF
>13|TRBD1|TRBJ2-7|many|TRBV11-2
TGTGCCAGCAGCTCAGGACAGGTCTACGAGCAGTACTTC
CASSSGQVYEQYF